Detailed here is one T cell receptor beta chain. Its target is unknown. This CDR3 region has 13 residues. Germline values: CDR1 ENHRY, CDR2 SYGVKD. With 7 bases removed from V and 3 bases from J, the gap between germline ends came to 9 bases. This record comes from a study of T cell responses to AZD1222 COVID-19 vaccine. Across the study: Analysis merged second doses at about 4 or about 12 weeks. Study findings and constraints: Donors in the cohort were predominantly white British and more often female, and clonal diversity was possibly underestimated.

The repertoire was sequenced with immunoSEQ multiplex PCR; TCRdb's copy has only in-frame clones and lacks some. The sample holds roughly 100,000 clones; 70% to 90% are singletons and the top ten take approximately 5.1%. The V and J genes are TRBV10-3 and TRBJ2-2; D possibly corresponds to TRBD2 (5 bases). The starting material was peripheral blood, obtained on day 0 of AZD1222 vaccination. The clonotype originates from an adult in good health. In DNA, the CDR3 is TGTGCCATCAAAGCGGCCGACACCGGGGAGCTGTTTTTT. Translated, it gives CAIKAADTGELFF.